This TCR beta chain was recorded in a study of T cell changes during pregnancy in multiple sclerosis. V gave up 4 bases and J gave up 5 bases, with 15 bases separating them. In germline, CDR1 is MNHEY, CDR2 SMNVEV (reference sequence). The CDR3 is 14 amino acids. Produced via immunoSEQ multiplex PCR; TCRdb's table is partial and in-frame only. The sample has fewer than 140,000 clones; around 90% are singletons. The material was peripheral blood, obtained after pregnancy. The clonotype was recovered from a female donor with multiple sclerosis, enrolled in a pregnancy study. The rearrangement joins TRBV27 to TRBJ2-7; unclear D gene. The CDR3 DNA reads TGTGCCAGCAGTTCCTCTTCGTCTCGGGACGAGCAGTACTTC. Its translation: CASSSSSSRDEQYF.